This T cell receptor beta chain was sequenced for a study of CXCR3-negative and CXCR3-positive naive CD8 T cells. Study details: The TRB read total, about 135 million, broke down to about 1.5 +/- 0.3 million reads per library. General study points: Memory cells diverged, while naive CXCR3-positive and CXCR3-negative cells had similar TRBV-TRBJ usage. Naive subsets displayed similar surface CD5, and TCR strength was inferred from TRB CDR3 properties. CXCR3 levels fell partly with cryopreservation; most assays relied on fresh PBMCs.

All TRB cDNA libraries came from 5' RACE performed with UMI labels. From the 5' RACE reads, TCRdb lists one entry per CDR3 protein and no DNA. The sample includes 70,000 to 100,000 distinct CDR3 sequences. Of note for this clonotype: Antigen specificity is unknown.

The CDR3 totals 14 residues. CDR1 and CDR2 from the germline V gene are SNHLY and FYNNEI. The clonotype comes from a human donor in good health. Some clones in this sample may be carry-over from other donors' samples. Material: naive CXCR3- CD8+ T cells from blood. Subset denoted: CD45RO-CCR7+CD27+CD95- naive CD8+ T cells lacking CXCR3 (TNR3-). V usage is TRBV2 and J usage is TRBJ1-1. CDR3 in amino acids: CASSAFFGTTEAFF.